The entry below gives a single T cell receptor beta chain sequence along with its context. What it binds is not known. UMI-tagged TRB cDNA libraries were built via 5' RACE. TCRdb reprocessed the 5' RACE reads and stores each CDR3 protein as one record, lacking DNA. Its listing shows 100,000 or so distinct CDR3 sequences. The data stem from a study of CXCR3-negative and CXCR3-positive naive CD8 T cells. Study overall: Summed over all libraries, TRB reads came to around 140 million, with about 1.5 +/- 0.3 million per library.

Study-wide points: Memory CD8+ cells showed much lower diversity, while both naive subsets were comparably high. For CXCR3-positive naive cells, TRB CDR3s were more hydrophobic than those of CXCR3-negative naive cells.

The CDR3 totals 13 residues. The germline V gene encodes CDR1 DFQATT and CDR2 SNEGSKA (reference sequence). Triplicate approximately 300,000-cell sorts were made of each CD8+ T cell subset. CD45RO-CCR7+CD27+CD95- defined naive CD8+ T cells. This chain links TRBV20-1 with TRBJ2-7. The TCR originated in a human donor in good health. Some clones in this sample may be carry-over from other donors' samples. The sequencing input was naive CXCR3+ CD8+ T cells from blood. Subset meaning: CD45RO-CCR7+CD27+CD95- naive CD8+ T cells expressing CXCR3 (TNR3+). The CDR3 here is CSARGRLNYEQYF.